One and the same sample provided the 26 T cell receptor beta chains below, sequenced in a study of cytomegalovirus exposure and HLA in healthy donors. PCR used 60 Vbeta primers and 13 Jbeta primers. TCRdb's copy holds only in-frame clones and misses some; the assay was immunoSEQ multiplex PCR. Of about 160,000 clones listed, roughly 73% were seen once; the top ten hold 1.3% to 1.5%. Sample: PBMCs. Every receptor here comes from a woman in her 30s in good health and CMV-seronegative.

The genes are TRBV27 and TRBJ2-1; 8 nucleotides match TRBD1. Trimming took 3 bases from V and 8 from J; bases not matched to a gene: 9. The CDR3 is 15 residues long. Per germline, CDR1 MNHEY and CDR2 SMNVEV (reference sequence). CDR3 nucleotide sequence: TGTGCCAGCAGTTTTGTCGACAGGGGTGGAGATGAGCAGTTCTTC. Encoded protein: CASSFVDRGGDEQFF.

This chain joins TRBV6-6 and TRBJ1-4; D possibly corresponds to TRBD1 (6 bases). CDR3 size: 16 residues. V was clipped by 0 bases and J by 6 bases, with 14 bases between them. Germline CDR1 is MNHNY and CDR2 is SVGAGI (reference sequence). CDR3 DNA sequence: TGTGCCAGCAGTTACTCGGCAGGGGTAGGGGATGAAAAACTGTTTTTT. Its translation: CASSYSAGVGDEKLFF.

The chain has TRBV5-1 and TRBJ2-1; D gene uncertain. This CDR3 comprises 17 residues. The germline CDR1 and CDR2 sequences are SGHRS and YFSETQ. V lost 5 bases and J lost 0, with 18 bases in between. CDR3 DNA sequence: TGCGCCAGCAGGAACAGCCGCATGCGTAGCTCCTACAATGAGCAGTTCTTC. Translated, it gives CASRNSRMRSSYNEQFF.

The rearrangement links TRBV5-1 to TRBJ1-5; D gene unclear. Looked up from germline, CDR1 is SGHRS and CDR2 is YFSETQ. CDR3 length: 15 amino acids. V was cut by 1 base and J by 5 bases, with 13 bases left in between. The DNA for the CDR3 is TGCGCCAGCAGCTTGAGATCCGGGTGGGATCAGCCCCAGCATTTT. This sequence encodes CASSLRSGWDQPQHF.

The J gene is TRBJ1-4, the V gene TRBV5-1, with 8 nucleotides matching TRBD1. V shed 3 bases, J shed 3 bases, and the junction held 1 base outside the gene matches. Germline CDR1 and CDR2: SGHRS and YFSETQ. The CDR3 loop spans 14 amino acids. In nucleotides, the CDR3 is TGCGCCAGCAGCTGGACAGGGCCTAATGAAAAACTGTTTTTT. Its protein product is CASSWTGPNEKLFF.

The rearrangement joins TRBV2 to TRBJ1-5, with 7 bases aligning to TRBD1. Germline values: CDR1 SNHLY, CDR2 FYNNEI. The CDR3 sequence is 15 residues long. Trimming removed 5 bases from V and 2 bases from J; junction bases left unmatched: 6. The CDR3 nucleotides are TGTGCCAGCAGTCTCCGGGACAGCCGCAATCAGCCCCAGCATTTT. This translates into CASSLRDSRNQPQHF.

The chain combines TRBV19 with TRBJ1-5; D perhaps matches TRBD1 (5 bases). The CDR3 covers 16 residues. Deletions cut 4 bases from V and 5 bases from J, with 18 bases between. The germline gives CDR1 LNHDA, CDR2 SQIVND (reference sequence). CDR3 coding DNA: TGTGCCAGTAGTAATCCCTTGGGGGGTTACGATCAGCCCCAGCATTTT. Its protein product is CASSNPLGGYDQPQHF.

The chain employs TRBV6-6 and TRBJ1-2; 7 bases map to TRBD1. The junction had 5 bases not matched to a gene; V was cut back by 2 bases and J by 8 bases. In germline, CDR1 is MNHNY, CDR2 SVGAGI (reference sequence). The CDR3 totals 13 residues. CDR3 nucleotide sequence: TGTGCCAGCAGTTACGACAGGGCATACGGCTACACCTTC. Translation: CASSYDRAYGYTF.

The chain carries TRBV30 and TRBJ2-1; a possible D gene is TRBD1 (6 bases). Germline assignment: CDR1 GTSNPN and CDR2 SVGIG (reference sequence). The CDR3 consists of 11 residues. Between the trimmed V and J ends, which lost 6 bases and 5 bases, there was a span of 8 bases. CDR3 loop: CACAGDNEQFF. The CDR3 coding sequence is TGTGCCTGTGCAGGGGACAATGAGCAGTTCTTC.

This chain connects TRBV5-1 to TRBJ2-7, with TRBD2 matching 9 bases. CDR1 and CDR2 (germline): SGHRS, YFSETQ. The CDR3 runs to 15 residues. V lost 7 bases to trimming and J lost 6 bases; unmatched junction nucleotides: 14. This chain's CDR3 is CASSHSGGGVREQYF. In DNA, the CDR3 is TGCGCCAGCTCTCATTCCGGCGGGGGGGTCCGCGAGCAGTACTTC.

The chain carries TRBV11-2 and TRBJ1-2; 7 bases align to TRBD1. The CDR3 length is 13 residues. The V gene end was trimmed by 6 bases and the J gene end by 4 bases; junction bases not matched to a gene: 5. In germline, CDR1 is SGHAT, CDR2 FQNNGV. CDR3 DNA sequence: TGTGCCAGCAGATCGGACAGGTTCTATGGCTACACCTTC. This gives the protein CASRSDRFYGYTF.

The rearrangement joins TRBV2 to TRBJ1-1; TRBD1 might be the D (5 bases). Germline CDR1 and CDR2: SNHLY and FYNNEI. The CDR3 extends over 13 amino acids. V lost 4 bases, J lost 3 bases, and 9 bases lay in between. The CDR3, as DNA: TGTGCCAGCAGTGGCATAGGGGACACTGAAGCTTTCTTT. The encoded protein is CASSGIGDTEAFF.

This chain joins TRBV7-8 and TRBJ1-1; D not resolved. V lost 2 bases and J 8 bases, leaving 6 bases between the germline ends. The CDR3 is 11 amino acids. Germline values: CDR1 SGHVS, CDR2 FQNEAQ. CDR3 residues: CASSLSLEAFF. The CDR3 bases are TGTGCCAGCAGCTTATCCTTAGAAGCTTTCTTT.

In this sample, this clone turned up a few times. The chain employs TRBV5-4 and TRBJ1-2, with a weak D call TRBD1 (5 bases). CDR1 SGHNT and CDR2 YYREEE come from the germline V gene (reference sequence). This CDR3 has 13 residues. Trimming removed 2 bases at V and 12 bases at J, with 17 bases between. CDR3 coding DNA: TGTGCCAGCAGCTTAACAAGGGGCGATCGGAACACCTTC. It encodes CASSLTRGDRNTF.

V is TRBV7-2 and J is TRBJ1-6; 7 bases fit TRBD1. Trimming cost V 1 base and J 9 bases; bases outside gene matches: 3. Per the germline V gene, CDR1 is SGHTA and CDR2 is FQGNSA. The CDR3 spans 14 residues. DNA of the CDR3: TGTGCCAGCAGCTTAGTCGACAGGGTTTCACCCCTCCACTTT. Its translation: CASSLVDRVSPLHF.

This chain connects TRBV2 to TRBJ2-2, with D possibly TRBD2 on 6 matching bases. The CDR3 spans 16 residues. Trimming took 6 bases from V and 4 from J, leaving 18 bases between them. CDR1 and CDR2 (germline): SNHLY, FYNNEI. The CDR3 nucleotides read TGTGCCAGCAGCCTTGGAAACGTCGGGGGCACCGGGGAGCTGTTTTTT. Its protein is CASSLGNVGGTGELFF.

This clone was counted only a few times. V gene TRBV7-2 combines with J gene TRBJ2-7; 12 bases fit TRBD1. Germline V gene sequence: CDR1 SGHTA, CDR2 FQGNSA. V trimming: 6 bases; J trimming: 6 bases; junction bases outside the gene matches: 12. CDR3 size: 16 residues. The CDR3 is CASRPPGGTGGAEQYF. The DNA for the CDR3 is TGTGCCAGCAGGCCCCCGGGGGGGACAGGGGGCGCCGAGCAGTACTTC.

This chain uses TRBV7-9 with TRBJ1-3; 8 nucleotides line up with TRBD1. The length of the CDR3 is 14 residues. Germline loops: CDR1 SEHNR, CDR2 FQNEAQ (reference sequence). V was clipped by 3 bases and J by 4 bases; unmatched bases: 2. CDR3 region: CASSLTGEGNTIYF. Here the CDR3 DNA reads TGTGCCAGCAGCTTGACAGGGGAGGGAAACACCATATATTTT.

The genes are TRBV27 and TRBJ2-2, with D tentatively TRBD2 (6 bases). CDR1 and CDR2 (germline): MNHEY, SMNVEV (reference sequence). The CDR3 length is 16 residues. V lost 1 base to trimming and J lost 6 bases, with 15 bases between them. Here the CDR3 reads CASSLWQGGGAGELFF. The CDR3 DNA reads as TGTGCCAGCAGTTTATGGCAGGGAGGAGGGGCCGGGGAGCTGTTTTTT.

This clone has only one observation. The chain is built from TRBV6-1 and TRBJ1-2; D is unresolved. CDR1 and CDR2 from the germline V gene are MNHNS and SASEGT. Trimming removed 2 bases at V and 4 bases at J, with 5 bases between. CDR3 length: 12 amino acids. CDR3 in DNA: TGTGCCAGCAGTGAATCAGGCTATGGCTACACCTTC. Translating gives CASSESGYGYTF.

This sequence joins TRBV5-4 and TRBJ1-2; TRBD1 matches 9 bases. The CDR3 is made up of 13 amino acids. The ends lost 7 bases at V and 8 bases at J; junction bases unmatched: 9. Per the germline V gene, CDR1 is SGHNT and CDR2 is YYREEE (reference sequence). The CDR3 DNA follows: TGTGCCAGCCTACAGGGGGCCTCGGGAGGCTACACCTTC. This translates into CASLQGASGGYTF.

The genes are TRBV4-1 and TRBJ1-1, with 7 bases lining up with TRBD1. CDR1 and CDR2 from the germline V gene are MGHRA and YSYEKL. The junction had 6 bases not matched to a gene; V was cut back by 2 bases and J by 3 bases. This CDR3 comprises 15 residues. CDR3 region: CASSQRAQGDTEAFF. For the CDR3, the DNA is TGCGCCAGCAGCCAACGGGCTCAGGGGGACACTGAAGCTTTCTTT.

In nucleotides, the CDR3 is TGTGCCAGCAGCGTAGTAAGCGGGGGGGCTCTAAATGAGCAGTTCTTC. Its protein product is CASSVVSGGALNEQFF. This sequence joins TRBV9 and TRBJ2-1, with 10 nucleotides matching TRBD2. With 0 bases clipped from V and 7 bases from J, the junction kept 7 bases outside the gene matches. Germline V gene data show CDR1 as SGDLS and CDR2 as YYNGEE. This CDR3 has 16 residues.

The V and J genes are TRBV2 and TRBJ2-6, with unresolved D. CDR1 SNHLY and CDR2 FYNNEI come from the germline V gene. This CDR3 spans 16 amino acids. Trimming took 4 bases from V and 0 from J, leaving 10 bases between them. CDR3 coding DNA: TGTGCCAGCAGTGCAGTTCTCCTCTCTGGGGCCAACGTCCTGACTTTC. Its translation: CASSAVLLSGANVLTF.

This clone is judged medium-sized. This chain joins TRBV2 and TRBJ1-1, with 7 bases fitting TRBD1. CDR1 is SNHLY, CDR2 FYNNEI, per germline. This CDR3 comprises 14 residues. V shed 3 bases, J shed 1 base, and the junction held 2 bases outside the gene matches. The CDR3 is CASSDRQGNTEAFF. The CDR3 coding sequence is TGTGCCAGCAGTGACCGACAGGGGAACACTGAAGCTTTCTTT.

The chain has TRBV7-9 and TRBJ2-6; D may be TRBD1 (6 bases). The CDR3 covers 19 residues. The V end was cut by 3 bases, the J end by 0 bases, with 18 bases between. Germline V gene lookup returns CDR1 SEHNR and CDR2 FQNEAQ (reference sequence). The CDR3 coding sequence is TGTGCCAGCAGCTTTATTCCAGGGGCTTCCCTCTCTGGGGCCAACGTCCTGACTTTC. Translating it yields CASSFIPGASLSGANVLTF. The whole variable domain, remainder taken from reference TRBV7-9 and TRBJ2-6, is DTGVSQNPRHKITKRGQNVTFRCDPISEHNRLYWYRQTLGQGPEFLTYFQNEAQLEKSRLLSDRFSAERPKGSFSTLEIQRTEQGDSAMYLCASSFIPGASLSGANVLTFGAGSRLTVL.